What follows is one T cell receptor (beta chain) and its context. The assay was immunoSEQ multiplex PCR, and TCRdb's table has in-frame clones only and misses some. Here the sample spans some 93,000 clones, around 90% being singletons. Every single patient, without exception, relapsed after autologous stem cell transplantation, and brentuximab vedotin exposure varied. Per the germline V gene, CDR1 is SNHLY and CDR2 is FYNNEI. CDR3 length: 15 residues. J lost 3 bases, V lost 6 bases, and 5 bases had no gene match. This entry is derived from a study of PD-1 blockade in classical Hodgkin lymphoma. The chain recombines TRBV2 with TRBJ2-2, with 9 bases lining up with TRBD1. The material sequenced was peripheral blood mononuclear cells (PBMCs), taken at baseline. This sequence was found in a human donor with classical Hodgkin lymphoma. The CDR3 bases are TGTGCCAGCAGACCGGACAGGGGCGACACCGGGGAGCTGTTTTTT. Its translation: CASRPDRGDTGELFF.